These T cell receptor beta chains were read from a single sample in a study of cytomegalovirus exposure and HLA in healthy donors. Repertoires were generated with immunoSEQ multiplex PCR, while TCRdb's copy carries only in-frame clones and drops some. Here the sample table reports some 75,000 clones. Sequenced sample: PBMCs. The receptors shown here come from a boy aged 5-17 years in good health and CMV-seronegative. Both conserved end residues are trimmed from each CDR3. Each record gives: J gene, D gene, V gene, CDR3 protein. D genes are given only for firm matches.

>TRBJ1-2|-|TRBV18
ASSPDSYGYT
>TRBJ2-7|TRBD1|TRBV19
ASSVTGAEDEQY
>TRBJ1-4|TRBD1|TRBV4-2
ASSMRQGSNEKLF
>TRBJ1-2|TRBD1|TRBV30
AWRHRDRSGYT
>TRBJ2-5|TRBD2|TRBV7-2
ASSLTSGGVETQY
>TRBJ1-1|-|TRBV5-1
ASSLANMNTEAF
>TRBJ2-2|-|TRBV10-3
AISAATNTGELF
>TRBJ2-2|-|TRBV7-2
ASSYSVSNTGELF
>TRBJ1-4|-|TRBV15
ATSRDQGRDEKLF
>TRBJ1-1|-|TRBV6-6
ASSYGHLNTEAF
>TRBJ1-1|-|TRBV6-5
ASSYQGMNTEAF
>TRBJ2-7|TRBD1|TRBV7-9
ASSPPGTAASPQY
>TRBJ1-2|-|TRBV4-2
ASSQDTVVAGLQYGYT
>TRBJ1-2|-|TRBV30
AWGLGHQGYGYT
>TRBJ2-5|-|TRBV18
ASSQGMQETQY
>TRBJ2-2|-|TRBV19
ASSIERAITGELF
>TRBJ1-2|-|TRBV19
ASSISQSGYT
>TRBJ1-2|TRBD1|TRBV5-6
ASSRIQGDGGYT
>TRBJ1-5|TRBD1|TRBV2
ASRENWTGDQPQH
>TRBJ2-5|-|TRBV6-5
ASMRLANYQETQY
>TRBJ1-1|-|TRBV19
ASSILKGRGTEAF
>TRBJ2-1|TRBD1|TRBV19
ASASGQGVYNEQF
>TRBJ1-5|-|TRBV5-1
ASSLTGSGMQPQH
>TRBJ2-7|TRBD1|TRBV19
ASSGAGTGAYEQY
>TRBJ2-7|TRBD2|TRBV10-3
AIRRGGDYEQY
>TRBJ2-2|-|TRBV5-4
ASSLASRNTGELF
>TRBJ2-1|TRBD2|TRBV6-4
ASSEASGSYNEQF
>TRBJ1-1|TRBD1|TRBV19
ASSTQGQAMNTEAF
>TRBJ1-2|TRBD1|TRBV7-2
ASLTTGDYGYT
>TRBJ2-7|-|TRBV15
ATSRATGFEQY
>TRBJ2-3|TRBD2|TRBV29-1
SVRLAGARDTQY
>TRBJ2-7|TRBD1|TRBV29-1
SVEMGQDYEQY
>TRBJ2-7|TRBD2|TRBV7-2
ASSPLAGTLYEQY
>TRBJ1-1|-|TRBV19
ASSIFQGKWTEAF
>TRBJ1-1|-|TRBV4-1
ASSHPDRNMNTEAF
>TRBJ2-2|TRBD2|TRBV12-5
ASGQTTKGTSGVTGELF
>TRBJ2-6|TRBD2|TRBV5-1
ASRSYGEGGANVLT
>TRBJ1-2|TRBD1|TRBV5-4
ASSVRDRGQGGYT
>TRBJ2-7|TRBD1|TRBV4-1
ASSNPGQGAYEQY
>TRBJ1-2|-|TRBV4-1
ASRRFVGGKYGYT
>TRBJ1-2|TRBD1|TRBV30
ACSSGQGNGYT
>TRBJ1-3|-|TRBV30
AWSVGGSGNTIY
>TRBJ2-7|-|TRBV6-5
ACWSAGYEQY
>TRBJ1-3|TRBD1|TRBV9
ASSRDRGSGNTIY
>TRBJ2-2|-|TRBV9
ASSASGTYTGELF
>TRBJ1-1|TRBD1|TRBV6-5
ASSYSRTGATEAF
>TRBJ1-5|-|TRBV27
ASGRRGLGEYQPQH
>TRBJ1-1|-|TRBV2
ASSEGVREAEAF
>TRBJ1-1|-|TRBV2
ASSIRQASEAF
>TRBJ1-2|-|TRBV19
ASSADRSMNYGYT
>TRBJ2-7|-|TRBV7-9
ASRYGMDYEQY